Described below is a single T cell receptor beta chain sequence and its context. Its antigen is not known. Compared with germline, one end of the junction differs, possibly owing to a read error. PCR was performed a second time for roughly 7 to 11 cycles using a sample-barcoded 5' primer and a J-beta primer mix. TCRdb called the 5' RACE reads again in MiXCR, with one record for every CDR3 protein. The repertoire includes roughly 800,000 distinct CDR3 sequences, roughly 24% of them detected once, and over 2.5% sits in the top ten. This entry is derived from a study of blood T cells in healthy people across ages. On the study more broadly: Roughly one uniquely barcoded beta molecule per two T cells was captured.

The CDR3 has 16 residues. Germline V gene data show CDR1 as SNHLY and CDR2 as FYNNEI. The study, taken as a whole, reports: In long-lived donors, naive CD4+ cell counts and diversity exceeded those of aged donors.

The same data also went into a second study, on T cells of mothers and their children.

The chain links TRBV2 to TRBJ2-6; a weak D match, TRBD2 (6 bases). The sample comprised blood. The sequence came from a boy aged 5-17 years in good health. CDR3 amino acids: CACSAGRFSGANVLTF. The CDR3 DNA reads as TGTGCCTGCAGTGCGGGGAGGTTCTCTGGGGCCAACGTCCTGACTTTC.